Listed below are T cell receptor beta chains from one sample, sequenced in a study of cytomegalovirus exposure and HLA in healthy donors. This table comes from immunoSEQ multiplex PCR, and its TCRdb copy is limited to in-frame clones, with some not included. In the table there are about 130,000 clones, about 80% of which are singletons. Sequencing was performed on PBMCs. The receptors here all came from a man between 25 and 39 years old in good health and CMV-seropositive. CDR3s include the opening cysteine and the closing phenylalanine or tryptophan. D genes are given only for firm matches.

V	J	D	DNA	CDR3
TRBV9	TRBJ1-2	TRBD1	TGTGCCAGCAGCCAGGACAGGGCCTATGGCTACACCTTC	CASSQDRAYGYTF
TRBV2	TRBJ2-5	NA	TGTGCCAGCAGACGGGACTGGGGAGGAGAGACCCAGTACTTC	CASRRDWGGETQYF
TRBV5-6	TRBJ1-6	TRBD1	TGTGCCAGCAGCCCTGGACAGGGGATATATAATTCACCCCTCCACTTT	CASSPGQGIYNSPLHF
TRBV25-1	TRBJ1-1	NA	TGTGCCAGCAGTGATTTGCAGGGGCTCTTAGGGCACACTGAAGCTTTCTTT	CASSDLQGLLGHTEAFF
TRBV9	TRBJ2-1	TRBD2	TGTGCCAGCAGCGTCGACGGGGGGGACTACAATGAGCAGTTCTTC	CASSVDGGDYNEQFF
TRBV30	TRBJ2-2	TRBD1	TGTGCCTGGAGTTCCCGGGACAGGGGGCGTCGGGGCAACACCGGGGAGCTGTTTTTT	CAWSSRDRGRRGNTGELFF
TRBV6-1	TRBJ1-3	NA	TGTGCCAGCAGTTCGGGGGGTGGAAACACCATATATTTT	CASSSGGGNTIYF
TRBV9	TRBJ1-1	NA	TGTGCCAGCAGCCCCCTGACAGTGAACACTGAAGCTTTCTTT	CASSPLTVNTEAFF
TRBV7-6	TRBJ2-1	TRBD2	TGTGCCAGCAGCCCAAGGCCTAGCGGGCTGAACAATGAGCAGTTCTTC	CASSPRPSGLNNEQFF
TRBV2	TRBJ1-6	NA	TGTGCCAGCAGTCAGGCGTGGAATTCACCCCTCCACTTT	CASSQAWNSPLHF